One T cell receptor beta chain is described in this entry. This clone's antigen is unknown. No base-level quality is on record; no much larger clone is a single base apart. These data belong to a study of T cell responses to AZD1222 COVID-19 vaccine (dated by TCRdb to 2020 to 2023). Study-wide context: TCR sequencing was performed for over 230 trial participants, of whom about 200 were given two doses of AZD1222 and approximately 25 were given two doses of MenACWY control vaccine. Trial participants were enrolled into age subgroups of 18-55, 56-69 and 70-plus years, which contained approximately 150, 28 and 58 TCR-sequenced participants, respectively.

The paper's findings and limits, for the study overall: In the small 56-69-year group, the increase in depth fell short of significance, most likely because of low power. Participants were mostly white British and included more females than males, and it was suggested by the authors that clonal diversity may have been underestimated. Conclusions about previously exposed vaccinees are limited because only six or seven AZD1222 recipients were SARS-CoV-2 seropositive at baseline. Reportedly, almost half of the unique spike-specific TCRs recognized epitopes lying outside the regions that are mutated in the B.1.351 and B.1.1.7 variants. CD4 TCRs associated with the vaccine covered the entire spike protein, and the dominant responses were in regions 160-218 and 743-854. Spike-specific TCR breadth and depth rose significantly after two AZD1222 doses compared with day 0 and with MenACWY recipients. Because no day 14 peak-response samples were available, repertoires were characterized only after the peak T cell response.

The time point label for this specimen denotes: about 28 days (+/-7) after the second vaccine dose. AZD1222 recipients given second doses at about 4 weeks or at about 12 weeks were pooled, since spike-specific TCR depth and breadth were not found to differ between the two schedules. Vaccinee samples came from UK trials COV001 and COV002, including a single-blind randomized controlled phase 2/3 trial of AZD1222 (ChAdOx1 nCoV-19) in healthy adults. For TCRbeta chain sequencing, PBMC samples were collected from trial participants at day 0 and at day 28 after the second dose. The CDR3 regions of human TCRbeta chains were subjected to immunosequencing. The authors' analysis ran thus. Repertoire TCRs were checked for matches against a reference library of SARS-CoV-2-specific TCRs that had been generated using the MIRA antigen-specificity platform. Breadth was defined as the fraction of unique TCRs that were SARS-CoV-2-associated. Depth was defined as the fraction of total T cells that were SARS-CoV-2-associated. Each spike-specific TCR was assigned to its reactive spike region and to a CD4 or CD8 class using the MIRA data. Log10-transformed breadth and depth values were compared by one-way ANOVA with Sidak's multiple comparisons tests. This is the immuneACCESS table as TCRdb keeps it, with only in-frame sequences that have V and J called. A part of the clones is gone; compared with another copy, unresolved V genes explain less than half, and the rest is unexplained. The V and J calls and clone size come from that table; D and trimming were worked out from the DNA. The sample records 250,000 to 300,000 clones, around 93% of which are singletons. The ten largest clones capture around 0.57% of the sample.

The material sequenced was peripheral blood, taken 28 days after the second AZD1222 dose. This receptor was taken from an adult who received the AZD1222 COVID-19 vaccine.

The CDR3 is CASSIRTSVPYNEQFF. At the DNA level, the sequence is TGCGCCAGCAGCATTCGGACTAGCGTACCCTACAATGAGCAGTTCTTC. The chain joins TRBV5-1 to TRBJ2-1, with TRBD2 matching 9 junction bases. CDR1 SGHRS and CDR2 YFSETQ were looked up in the germline V gene. V is trimmed back by 4 bases and J by 2 bases, and the junction contains 7 bases that no gene match accounts for. The CDR3, from cysteine to phenylalanine, totals 16 residues. CDR3 DNA only is kept here, 48 bases in frame from base 1.